This T cell receptor (beta chain) appears in the sequencing data of a study of monozygotic twins with cystic fibrosis. Findings of the study overall: No link emerged between shared CDR3 counts and age, concordance or severity. Clonality was generally low (median around 0.009), higher in the most severe patients. Monozygotic CF twins shared more identical nucleotide clonotypes than unrelated patients.

Details on this clone: The antigen remains undetermined.

The repertoire was sequenced with immunoSEQ multiplex PCR; TCRdb's copy has only in-frame clones and lacks some. The sample holds about 14,000 clones, roughly 84% seen once. Germline lookup yields CDR1 MGHRA and CDR2 YSYEKL. CDR3 length: 15 amino acids. The V and J ends lost 0 bases and 1 base respectively, with 9 bases between them. The specimen was blood. This clonotype was sampled from a boy between 10 and 17 years old with cystic fibrosis. The chain carries TRBV4-1 and TRBJ1-1; possibly TRBD1 for D (6 bases). For the CDR3, the DNA is TGCGCCAGCAGCCAAGATACAGGGAGGAACACTGAAGCTTTCTTT. It yields the protein CASSQDTGRNTEAFF.